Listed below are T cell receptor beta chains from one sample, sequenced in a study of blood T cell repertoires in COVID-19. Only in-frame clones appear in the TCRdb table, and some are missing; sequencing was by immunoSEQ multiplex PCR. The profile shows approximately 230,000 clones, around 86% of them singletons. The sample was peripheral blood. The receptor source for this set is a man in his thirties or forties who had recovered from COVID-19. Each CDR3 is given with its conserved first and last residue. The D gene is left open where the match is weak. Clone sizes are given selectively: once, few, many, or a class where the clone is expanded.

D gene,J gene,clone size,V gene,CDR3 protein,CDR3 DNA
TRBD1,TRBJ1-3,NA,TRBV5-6,CASSLAQGDGNTIYF,TGTGCCAGCAGCTTGGCCCAGGGGGATGGAAACACCATATATTTT
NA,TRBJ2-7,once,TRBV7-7,CASSPGGGFSYEQYF,TGTGCCAGCAGCCCCGGAGGGGGCTTCTCCTACGAGCAGTACTTC
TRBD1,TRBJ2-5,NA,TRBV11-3,CASSQGQGLGETQYF,TGTGCCAGCAGCCAAGGACAGGGCCTCGGAGAGACCCAGTACTTC
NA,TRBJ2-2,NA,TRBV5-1,CASSRTDTGELFF,TGCGCCAGCAGCAGGACAGACACCGGGGAGCTGTTTTTT
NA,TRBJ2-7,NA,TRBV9,CASSTGLGWYEQYF,TGTGCCAGCAGCACCGGACTCGGCTGGTACGAGCAGTACTTC
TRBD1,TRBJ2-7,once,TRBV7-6,CASSRGQGFPYEQYF,TGTGCCAGCAGCCGCGGACAGGGATTTCCCTACGAGCAGTACTTC
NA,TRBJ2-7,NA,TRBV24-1,CATAGQTYEQYF,TGTGCCACCGCGGGACAGACCTACGAGCAGTACTTC
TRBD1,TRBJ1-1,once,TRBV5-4,CASSFQTGRNTEAFF,TGTGCCAGCAGCTTCCAGACAGGGAGGAACACTGAAGCTTTCTTT
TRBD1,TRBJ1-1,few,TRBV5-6,CASSRTGTTEAFF,TGTGCCAGCAGCCGGACAGGGACGACTGAAGCTTTCTTT
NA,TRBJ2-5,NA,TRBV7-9,CASSLTLGLGETQYF,TGTGCCAGCAGCCTAACCCTGGGACTGGGAGAGACCCAGTACTTC
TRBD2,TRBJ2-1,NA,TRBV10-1,CASSGGGVNEQFF,TGCGCCAGCTCGGGCGGGGGGGTCAATGAGCAGTTCTTC
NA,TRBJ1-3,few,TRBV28,CASTPWQADSGNTIYF,TGTGCCAGCACCCCATGGCAGGCTGATTCTGGAAACACCATATATTTT
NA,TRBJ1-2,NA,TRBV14,CASSQVVGAGYTF,TGTGCCAGCAGCCAAGTAGTGGGGGCTGGCTACACCTTC
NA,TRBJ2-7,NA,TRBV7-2,CASSSNNYEQYF,TGTGCCAGCAGCTCCAACAACTACGAGCAGTACTTC
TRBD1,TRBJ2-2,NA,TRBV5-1,CASSWTGRTGELFF,TGCGCCAGCAGTTGGACAGGGAGAACCGGGGAGCTGTTTTTT
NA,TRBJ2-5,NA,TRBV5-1,CASRVYGGFEETQYF,TGCGCCAGCAGAGTATACGGTGGTTTCGAAGAGACCCAGTACTTC
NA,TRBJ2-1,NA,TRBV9,CASSVVGDRTGYNEQFF,TGTGCCAGCAGCGTAGTTGGTGATAGGACTGGCTACAATGAGCAGTTCTTC
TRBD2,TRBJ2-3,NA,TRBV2,CASSFPDSGKSTDTQYF,TGTGCCAGCAGCTTTCCCGATAGCGGGAAGAGCACAGATACGCAGTATTTT
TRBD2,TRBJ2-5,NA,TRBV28,CASSPGTSGGGVQETQYF,TGTGCCAGCAGTCCCGGGACTAGCGGGGGTGGAGTCCAAGAGACCCAGTACTTC
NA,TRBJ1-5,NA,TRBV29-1,CSVVGLGAQHF,TGCAGCGTTGTGGGGCTTGGGGCCCAGCATTTT
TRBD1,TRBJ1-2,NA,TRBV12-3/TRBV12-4,CASSSGQFYGYTF,TGTGCCAGCAGTTCGGGACAGTTCTATGGCTACACCTTC
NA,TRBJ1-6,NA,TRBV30,CAWSVQVNSPLHF,TGTGCCTGGAGTGTCCAGGTAAATTCACCCCTCCACTTT
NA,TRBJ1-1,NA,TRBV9,CASNPSSAPPPAFF,TGTGCCAGCAACCCCTCTAGCGCCCCACCCCCTGCTTTCTTT
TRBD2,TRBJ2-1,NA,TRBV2,CASGPSGGLRVF,TGTGCCAGCGGGCCTAGCGGGGGGTTAAGGGTCTTC
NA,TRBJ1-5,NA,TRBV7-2,CASTEAAGNFYQPQHF,TGTGCCAGCACCGAGGCCGCCGGAAACTTTTATCAGCCCCAGCATTTT
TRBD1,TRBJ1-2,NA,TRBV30,CAWSPQGDGYTF,TGTGCCTGGAGTCCACAGGGGGATGGCTACACCTTC
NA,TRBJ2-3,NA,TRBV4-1,CASSRRRERTTDTQYF,TGCGCCAGCAGCCGACGCCGCGAGCGGACCACAGATACGCAGTATTTT
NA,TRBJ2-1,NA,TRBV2,CASSASSYNEQFF,TGTGCCAGCAGTGCGAGCTCCTACAATGAGCAGTTCTTC
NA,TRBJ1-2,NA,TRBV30,CAWSVLRGGGYTF,TGTGCCTGGAGTGTACTAAGGGGGGGCGGCTACACCTTC
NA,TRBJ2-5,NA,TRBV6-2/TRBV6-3,CASSPRTGGRETQYF,TGTGCCAGCAGCCCGCGGACGGGGGGCCGGGAGACCCAGTACTTC
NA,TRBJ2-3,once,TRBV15,CATSREQATSTQYF,TGTGCCACCAGCAGAGAACAGGCTACCAGTACGCAGTATTTT
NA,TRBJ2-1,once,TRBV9,CASSGGTVNEQFF,TGTGCCAGCAGCGGCGGGACAGTCAATGAGCAGTTCTTC
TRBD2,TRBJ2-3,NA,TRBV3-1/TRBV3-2,CASSIGTSGGADTQYF,TGTGCCAGCAGCATAGGGACTAGCGGGGGGGCGGATACGCAGTATTTT
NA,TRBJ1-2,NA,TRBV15,CATSRAILDGYTF,TGTGCCACCAGCAGAGCCATACTTGATGGCTACACCTTC
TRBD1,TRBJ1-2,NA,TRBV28,CASSFLGTGVDYGYTF,TGTGCCAGCAGTTTTCTAGGGACAGGGGTTGACTATGGCTACACCTTC
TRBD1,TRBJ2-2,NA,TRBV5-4,CASNTGQGQEGDLFF,TGTGCCAGCAACACGGGACAGGGGCAAGAGGGCGATCTGTTTTTT
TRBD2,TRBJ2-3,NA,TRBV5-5,CASSLDGLAGTTDTQYF,TGTGCCAGCAGCTTGGACGGACTAGCGGGGACCACAGATACGCAGTATTTT
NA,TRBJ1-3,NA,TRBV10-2,CASSDGVLNTIYF,TGCGCCAGCAGTGACGGGGTTTTGAACACCATATATTTT
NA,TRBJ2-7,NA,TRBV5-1,CASSLALGASSYEQYF,TGCGCCAGCAGCTTGGCCTTAGGGGCTTCATCGTACGAGCAGTACTTC
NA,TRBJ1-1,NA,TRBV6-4,CASSESDRGWNTEAFF,TGTGCCAGCAGTGAATCGGACAGAGGGTGGAACACTGAAGCTTTCTTT
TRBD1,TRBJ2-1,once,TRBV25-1,CASSASTGGEESEQFF,TGTGCCAGCAGTGCCTCGACAGGGGGCGAAGAAAGTGAGCAGTTCTTC
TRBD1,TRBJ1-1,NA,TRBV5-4,CASSLDRGYTEAFF,TGTGCCAGCAGCTTGGACAGGGGCTACACTGAAGCTTTCTTT
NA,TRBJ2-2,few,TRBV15,CATRAGEDTGELFF,TGTGCCACCAGGGCAGGGGAAGACACCGGGGAGCTGTTTTTT
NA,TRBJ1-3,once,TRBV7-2,CASSLVGAAGNTIYF,TGTGCCAGCAGCTTAGTTGGGGCGGCTGGAAACACCATATATTTT
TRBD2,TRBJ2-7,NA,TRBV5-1,CASKVLAGRYEQYF,TGCGCCAGCAAGGTTCTAGCGGGGAGATACGAGCAGTACTTC
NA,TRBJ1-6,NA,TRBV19,CASRSALGHLHF,TGTGCCAGTAGGAGTGCTTTGGGACACCTCCACTTT
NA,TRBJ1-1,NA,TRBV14,CASSQANRANTEAFF,TGTGCCAGCAGCCAAGCGAACAGGGCCAACACTGAAGCTTTCTTT
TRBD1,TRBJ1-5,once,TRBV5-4,CASSPGPGQGINQPQHF,TGTGCCAGCAGCCCCGGACCGGGACAGGGTATCAATCAGCCCCAGCATTTT
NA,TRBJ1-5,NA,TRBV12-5,CASGFTRPGQHNQPQHF,TGTGCTAGTGGTTTTACCCGCCCAGGACAGCACAATCAGCCCCAGCATTTT
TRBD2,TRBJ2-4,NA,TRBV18,CASSPAGGSKNIQYF,TGTGCCAGCTCACCGGCGGGGGGATCCAAAAACATTCAGTACTTC
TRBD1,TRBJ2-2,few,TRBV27,CASSPDRGPEGELFF,TGTGCCAGCAGTCCCGACAGGGGGCCGGAGGGGGAGCTGTTTTTT
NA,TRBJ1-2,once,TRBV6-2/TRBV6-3,CASSSGRGVYGYTF,TGTGCCAGCAGTTCGGGCAGGGGCGTCTATGGCTACACCTTC
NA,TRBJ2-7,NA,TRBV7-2,CASSLEVNRDGDYEQYF,TGTGCCAGCAGCTTAGAGGTCAACAGGGACGGCGACTACGAGCAGTACTTC
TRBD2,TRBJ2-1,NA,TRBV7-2,CASSFPLAGDHRNEQFF,TGTGCCAGCAGCTTCCCCTTAGCGGGGGACCATCGGAATGAGCAGTTCTTC
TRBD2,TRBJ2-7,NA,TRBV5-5,CASSQLSSGGDYEQYF,TGTGCCAGCAGCCAGCTTTCTAGCGGGGGGGACTACGAGCAGTACTTC
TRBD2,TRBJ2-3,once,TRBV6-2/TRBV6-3,CASSLQLAGGPADTQYF,TGTGCCAGCAGCTTACAGCTAGCGGGGGGGCCAGCAGATACGCAGTATTTT
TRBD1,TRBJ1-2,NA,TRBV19,CASSIGYRGLDDYGYTF,TGTGCCAGTAGTATAGGTTACAGGGGCCTTGACGACTATGGCTACACCTTC